These 14 T cell receptor beta chains originate from one sample sequenced in a study of patients and donors after allogeneic stem cell transplantation. TCRdb reprocessed the RT-PCR reads with MiXCR, giving one entry per CDR3 protein. Of 190,000 or so distinct CDR3 sequences in the sample, less than 45% were seen once. The specimen was blood, either unsorted or a sorted T cell fraction (not recorded which). The receptors were gathered from a human donor who was either an allogeneic HSCT recipient or a stem cell or donor lymphocyte infusion donor (not recorded which). It is not recorded whose cells these are; they may come from a transplant donor.

J is TRBJ1-1 and V is TRBV12-3 or TRBV12-4; D unresolved. V gave up 5 bases and J gave up 8 bases, with 12 bases separating them. The length of the CDR3 is 12 residues. The DNA of the CDR3 is TGTGCCAGCAGTCCCCGACTGTTAGAAGCTTTCTTT. As protein: CASSPRLLEAFF.

This clonotype was seen once. V and J are TRBV20-1 and TRBJ2-7; D possibly corresponds to TRBD2 (5 bases). V lost 2 bases to trimming and J lost 7 bases, with 21 bases between them. The CDR3 is made up of 15 amino acids. From germline, CDR1 is DFQATT and CDR2 SNEGSKA (reference sequence). The DNA of the CDR3 is TGCAGTGCTAGACAGCCGCTGGACTCGGGATTGGAGCAGTACTTC. It is translated as CSARQPLDSGLEQYF.

This clonotype was counted only a few times. The CDR3 here is CASSRDRVDGYTF. CDR3 nucleotide sequence: TGCGCCAGCAGCCGGGACAGGGTTGATGGCTACACCTTC. The chain carries TRBV5-1 and TRBJ1-2; 9 nucleotides align to TRBD1. Germline V lookup: CDR1 SGHRS, CDR2 YFSETQ. This CDR3 has 13 residues. The V and J ends lost 4 bases and 6 bases, in that order; junction bases with no gene match: 4.

The chain links TRBV27 to TRBJ1-2; D is uncertain. Trimming removed 5 bases at V and 0 bases at J, with 13 bases between. The CDR3 is made up of 15 amino acids. In germline, CDR1 is MNHEY, CDR2 SMNVEV (reference sequence). The CDR3 bases are TGTGCCAGCAGTCCTCTGCGGGGAACTAACTATGGCTACACCTTC. This translates into CASSPLRGTNYGYTF.

The chain is built from TRBV20-1 and TRBJ2-3; 10 nucleotides match TRBD2. The CDR3 length is 16 residues. CDR1 is DFQATT, CDR2 SNEGSKA, per germline (reference sequence). V gave up 2 bases and J gave up 3 bases; unmatched junction bases: 8. The chain's CDR3 is CSARLAGGWDTDTQYF. DNA of the CDR3: TGCAGTGCTAGATTAGCGGGAGGTTGGGATACAGATACGCAGTATTTT.

The chain employs TRBV13 and TRBJ2-2, with 7 bases identical to TRBD1. The ends lost 5 bases at V and 1 base at J; junction bases unmatched: 4. CDR1 and CDR2 from the germline V gene are PRHDT and FYEKMQ (reference sequence). The CDR3 is 15 amino acids. The CDR3 reads CASSPHRGNTGELFF. Here the CDR3 DNA reads TGTGCCAGCAGCCCCCACAGGGGGAACACCGGGGAGCTGTTTTTT. The full variable domain, completed using reference TRBV13 and TRBJ2-2, is AAGVIQSPRHLIKEKRETATLKCYPIPRHDTVYWYQQGPGQDPQFLISFYEKMQSDKGSIPDRFSAQQFSDYHSELNMSSLELGDSALYFCASSPHRGNTGELFFGEGSRLTVL.

V gene TRBV12-3 or TRBV12-4 combines with J gene TRBJ2-7, with D tentatively TRBD2 (6 bases). The V and J ends lost 3 bases and 0 bases respectively, with 12 bases between them. CDR3 length: 15 residues. CDR3 nucleotides: TGTGCCAGCAGTTTTGGAGGGGAGAGCTCCTACGAGCAGTACTTC. Translating it yields CASSFGGESSYEQYF.

The V gene is TRBV7-9, the J gene TRBJ1-3; no definite D call. V was clipped by 5 bases and J by 0 bases, with 20 bases between them. The CDR3 extends over 18 amino acids. The germline CDR1 and CDR2 sequences are SEHNR and FQNEAQ (reference sequence). The CDR3 bases are TGTGCCAGCAGCCACGGCCCACAGACGGATATCTCTGGAAACACCATATATTTT. Translated: CASSHGPQTDISGNTIYF.

The genes are TRBV29-1 and TRBJ2-6; the D is unclear. The CDR3 sequence is 17 residues long. Germline CDR1 is SQVTM and CDR2 is ANQGSEA. V was cut by 5 bases and J by 3 bases, with 20 bases left in between. CDR3 DNA sequence: TGCAGCGTTCCGGGCAGGACCGGAGTCGATGGGGCCAACGTCCTGACTTTC. Translated: CSVPGRTGVDGANVLTF.

The chain uses TRBV6-5 and TRBJ1-2; 8 positions agree with TRBD1. V gave up 6 bases and J gave up 4 bases; unmatched junction bases: 7. This CDR3 spans 14 amino acids. Germline assignment: CDR1 MNHEY and CDR2 SVGAGI. CDR3 amino acids: CASRRTGISYGYTF. CDR3 bases: TGTGCCAGCAGACGGACAGGGATCAGCTATGGCTACACCTTC.

The chain recombines TRBV6-6 with TRBJ1-5, with 9 bases that match TRBD1. The CDR3 covers 15 residues. Germline V gene lookup returns CDR1 MNHNY and CDR2 SVGAGI (reference sequence). V shed 5 bases, J shed 5 bases, and the junction held 7 bases outside the gene matches. CDR3 amino acids: CASSTGQGSYQPQHF. Here the CDR3 DNA reads TGTGCCAGCAGTACTGGACAGGGGAGTTATCAGCCCCAGCATTTT.

This clonotype has only one observation. This rearrangement joins TRBV25-1 to TRBJ2-7; D possibly matches TRBD1 or TRBD2 (6 bases each). Trimming stripped 3 bases from V and 6 bases from J, with 18 bases between. This CDR3 contains 15 residues. The germline V gene has CDR1 MGHDK and CDR2 SYGVNS. The CDR3 region is CASSEVVTGRSEQYF. CDR3 nucleotide sequence: TGTGCCAGCAGTGAGGTCGTCACAGGGAGGAGCGAGCAGTACTTC.

CDR3 loop: CSASLTGSFSYNEQFF. Written as DNA, the CDR3 is TGCAGTGCTAGTTTAACAGGCTCTTTCTCCTACAATGAGCAGTTCTTC. V is TRBV20-1 and J is TRBJ2-1; D might be TRBD1 (5 bases). Germline CDR1 DFQATT, CDR2 SNEGSKA (reference sequence). This CDR3 is built from 16 residues. Trimming left V 3 bases short and J 0 bases short, with 15 bases between.

This chain uses TRBV2 with TRBJ2-1, with D perhaps matching TRBD1 (6 bases). CDR1 SNHLY and CDR2 FYNNEI come from the germline V gene. The V end lost 2 bases, the J end lost 4 bases, and 21 bases lay between the germline ends. The CDR3 runs to 18 residues. CDR3 nucleotides: TGTGCCAGCAGTGAAATGGCAGGGCCAGGGGAAAAATACAATGAGCAGTTCTTC. Translated: CASSEMAGPGEKYNEQFF.